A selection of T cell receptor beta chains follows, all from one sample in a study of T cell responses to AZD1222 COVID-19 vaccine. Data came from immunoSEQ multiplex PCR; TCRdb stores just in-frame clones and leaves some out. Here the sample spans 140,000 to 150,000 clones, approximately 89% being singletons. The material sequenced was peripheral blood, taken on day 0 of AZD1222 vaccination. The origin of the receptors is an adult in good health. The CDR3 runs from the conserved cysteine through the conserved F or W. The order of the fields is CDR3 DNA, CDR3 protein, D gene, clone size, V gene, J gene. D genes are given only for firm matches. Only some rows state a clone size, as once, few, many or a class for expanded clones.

DNA: TGTGCCAGCAGTTTAACGATGCGAGCCGGGGTAAATCAGCCCCAGCATTTT
CDR3: CASSLTMRAGVNQPQHF
D: .
size: .
V: TRBV28
J: TRBJ1-5

DNA: TGTGCCAGCAGCCCCACGTTAGGCTCCTACAATGAGCAGTTCTTC
CDR3: CASSPTLGSYNEQFF
D: .
size: .
V: TRBV3-1/TRBV3-2
J: TRBJ2-1

DNA: TGCAGTGCTAGTCAGGGTGGAAACACCATATATTTT
CDR3: CSASQGGNTIYF
D: .
size: .
V: TRBV20-1
J: TRBJ1-3

DNA: TGTGCCAGCTCACCTTTTGACAGGGGTGAAGCTTTCTTT
CDR3: CASSPFDRGEAFF
D: TRBD1
size: .
V: TRBV18
J: TRBJ1-1

DNA: TGTGCCTGCCGGGGGACAGGGGGCGAAGCTTTCTTT
CDR3: CACRGTGGEAFF
D: TRBD1
size: .
V: TRBV27
J: TRBJ1-1

DNA: TGTGCCAGCAGCGACAACTTCTATGGCTACACCTTC
CDR3: CASSDNFYGYTF
D: .
size: .
V: TRBV12-3/TRBV12-4
J: TRBJ1-2

DNA: TGTGCCAGCAGTTACTCACTAGCGGGGGGCTACGAGCAGTACTTC
CDR3: CASSYSLAGGYEQYF
D: TRBD2
size: .
V: TRBV6-5
J: TRBJ2-7

DNA: TGTGCCAGCAGCCGCACTAGCGGTGAGCAGTTCTTC
CDR3: CASSRTSGEQFF
D: TRBD2
size: .
V: TRBV3-1/TRBV3-2
J: TRBJ2-1

DNA: TGTGCCAGCACCTTGGACAGACAGGGACATGGCTACACCTTC
CDR3: CASTLDRQGHGYTF
D: TRBD1
size: .
V: TRBV2
J: TRBJ1-2

DNA: TGTGCCAGCAGCTCCCAGGGACAGCTCGAAGCTTTCTTT
CDR3: CASSSQGQLEAFF
D: TRBD1
size: .
V: TRBV5-5
J: TRBJ1-1

DNA: TGTGCCACCAGTGACCCTACAGGGCCCGAAGAGACCCAGTACTTC
CDR3: CATSDPTGPEETQYF
D: .
size: .
V: TRBV24-1
J: TRBJ2-5

DNA: TGTGCCAGCAGCTTAGTGCCCGCGACTAGCGGGGGGGCCTACGAGCAGTACTTC
CDR3: CASSLVPATSGGAYEQYF
D: TRBD2
size: .
V: TRBV7-2
J: TRBJ2-7

DNA: TGTGCCAGCAGCCGACAGGGTGGAGCTGAAGCTTTCTTT
CDR3: CASSRQGGAEAFF
D: TRBD1
size: .
V: TRBV5-4
J: TRBJ1-1

DNA: TGTGCCAGCAGTTTGAAGGGCAGGGCCCTTACTTCACCCCTCCACTTT
CDR3: CASSLKGRALTSPLHF
D: .
size: .
V: TRBV28
J: TRBJ1-6

DNA: TGTGCCAGCTCACCACAGGGCTCTCTCAATCAGCCCCAGCATTTT
CDR3: CASSPQGSLNQPQHF
D: .
size: .
V: TRBV18
J: TRBJ1-5

DNA: TGTGCCAGCAGCACATTGGCGGGACTCGAGCAGTACTTC
CDR3: CASSTLAGLEQYF
D: .
size: .
V: TRBV7-8
J: TRBJ2-7

DNA: TGTGCCAGCAGCGTGGGACAGGGAGGAGGCAATCAGCCCCAGCATTTT
CDR3: CASSVGQGGGNQPQHF
D: TRBD1
size: .
V: TRBV9
J: TRBJ1-5

DNA: TGTGCCAGCAGCTGGACCGGGACTAGCGGGGGGAATGAGCAGTTCTTC
CDR3: CASSWTGTSGGNEQFF
D: TRBD2
size: .
V: TRBV7-6
J: TRBJ2-1

DNA: TGTGCCACCAGCAGATCCCGGGCGAACCGGGATAATCAGCCCCAGCATTTT
CDR3: CATSRSRANRDNQPQHF
D: .
size: .
V: TRBV15
J: TRBJ1-5

DNA: TGTGCCAGCAGCAGCTACCAGGGGGCGGGCAATCAGCCCCAGCATTTT
CDR3: CASSSYQGAGNQPQHF
D: TRBD1
size: .
V: TRBV6-2/TRBV6-3
J: TRBJ1-5

DNA: TGTGCCAGCCGGGACAGGGGCACAGATACGCAGTATTTT
CDR3: CASRDRGTDTQYF
D: TRBD1
size: .
V: TRBV3-1/TRBV3-2
J: TRBJ2-3

DNA: TGCGCCAGCAGCCAAGAAAGCGGGGGGACAAACAATGAGCAGTTCTTC
CDR3: CASSQESGGTNNEQFF
D: TRBD2
size: .
V: TRBV4-3
J: TRBJ2-1

DNA: TGTGCCAGCAGCTTAGTCGGAAATACTATGCCTGAAGCTTTCTTT
CDR3: CASSLVGNTMPEAFF
D: .
size: .
V: TRBV7-2
J: TRBJ1-1

DNA: TGTGCCAGCTCCGTCACAGGGGCGAGGGGCAATCAGCCCCAGCATTTT
CDR3: CASSVTGARGNQPQHF
D: TRBD1
size: .
V: TRBV18
J: TRBJ1-5

DNA: TGTGCCAGCAGCTCGGACAGGGACTATGGCTACACCTTC
CDR3: CASSSDRDYGYTF
D: TRBD1
size: .
V: TRBV7-2
J: TRBJ1-2

DNA: TGTGCCAGCAGCGTAGAGGGGCAGTGGATGAACACTGAAGCTTTCTTT
CDR3: CASSVEGQWMNTEAFF
D: .
size: .
V: TRBV9
J: TRBJ1-1

DNA: TGTGCCAGCAGTTCCACGCCCGCCTCAGAAAGCTACACCTTC
CDR3: CASSSTPASESYTF
D: .
size: .
V: TRBV28
J: TRBJ1-2

DNA: TGTGCCAGCAGCCCGTGGACAGGGCGGACTGAAGCTTTCTTT
CDR3: CASSPWTGRTEAFF
D: TRBD1
size: .
V: TRBV9
J: TRBJ1-1

DNA: TGCGCCAGTGGTGAACTCCAAGAGACCCAGTACTTC
CDR3: CASGELQETQYF
D: .
size: .
V: TRBV5-1
J: TRBJ2-5

DNA: TGTGCTAGTGGTTTGGAAAGACCCTTTCATGGCTACACCTTC
CDR3: CASGLERPFHGYTF
D: .
size: .
V: TRBV12-5
J: TRBJ1-2

DNA: TGTGCCAGCAGCCCAGGGGGCAACACCGGGGAGCTGTTTTTT
CDR3: CASSPGGNTGELFF
D: TRBD1
size: once
V: TRBV7-3
J: TRBJ2-2

DNA: TGTGCCAGCAGTTACTCGAGATCAGGGGAGCAGCCCCAGCATTTT
CDR3: CASSYSRSGEQPQHF
D: .
size: .
V: TRBV6-5
J: TRBJ1-5

DNA: TGTGCCACCAGCAGAGCAGGCGCGGCCCCCCAGTATTTT
CDR3: CATSRAGAAPQYF
D: .
size: .
V: TRBV15
J: TRBJ2-3

DNA: TGTGCCTGGAGTGATACCGGAAACACCATATATTTT
CDR3: CAWSDTGNTIYF
D: .
size: .
V: TRBV30
J: TRBJ1-3

DNA: TGTGCCAGCAGCTTTGGACTAGCGGACCCATACGAGCAGTACTTC
CDR3: CASSFGLADPYEQYF
D: TRBD2
size: .
V: TRBV9
J: TRBJ2-7

DNA: TGTGCCAGCAACTCTCCGGACAAGAGCTATGGCTACACCTTC
CDR3: CASNSPDKSYGYTF
D: .
size: .
V: TRBV5-6
J: TRBJ1-2

DNA: TGTGCCAGCAGTCCGGGGGAGGGACCTAGCTCTGGGGCCAACGTCCTGACTTTC
CDR3: CASSPGEGPSSGANVLTF
D: TRBD2
size: .
V: TRBV6-6
J: TRBJ2-6

DNA: TGTGCCAGCAGCGTAGGTGGGGTGAACACTGAAGCTTTCTTT
CDR3: CASSVGGVNTEAFF
D: .
size: .
V: TRBV9
J: TRBJ1-1

DNA: TGTGCCATCAGTGAGCCCGACAGGGTTGGGACTGAAAAACTGTTTTTT
CDR3: CAISEPDRVGTEKLFF
D: TRBD1
size: .
V: TRBV10-3
J: TRBJ1-4

DNA: TGTGCCAGCAGCCAAACGAGGGGGGCCTATGGCTACACCTTC
CDR3: CASSQTRGAYGYTF
D: .
size: few
V: TRBV3-1/TRBV3-2
J: TRBJ1-2

DNA: TGCGCCTGCTTTTCAGGGAGCTACGAGCAGTACTTC
CDR3: CACFSGSYEQYF
D: .
size: .
V: TRBV23-1
J: TRBJ2-7

DNA: TGTGCCAGCGGGCCGGGACAGCACACAGATACGCAGTATTTT
CDR3: CASGPGQHTDTQYF
D: TRBD1
size: .
V: TRBV7-2
J: TRBJ2-3

DNA: TGTGCCAGCAGCACAACAGGGCTGAACACTGAAGCTTTCTTT
CDR3: CASSTTGLNTEAFF
D: .
size: .
V: TRBV9
J: TRBJ1-1

DNA: TGCGCCAGCAGCCTGTACGGTGAGCAGTTCTTC
CDR3: CASSLYGEQFF
D: .
size: .
V: TRBV27
J: TRBJ2-1

DNA: TGTGCCACCAGTACTAGCGGGGGGGCAGGAGAGACCCAGTACTTC
CDR3: CATSTSGGAGETQYF
D: TRBD2
size: once
V: TRBV24-1
J: TRBJ2-5